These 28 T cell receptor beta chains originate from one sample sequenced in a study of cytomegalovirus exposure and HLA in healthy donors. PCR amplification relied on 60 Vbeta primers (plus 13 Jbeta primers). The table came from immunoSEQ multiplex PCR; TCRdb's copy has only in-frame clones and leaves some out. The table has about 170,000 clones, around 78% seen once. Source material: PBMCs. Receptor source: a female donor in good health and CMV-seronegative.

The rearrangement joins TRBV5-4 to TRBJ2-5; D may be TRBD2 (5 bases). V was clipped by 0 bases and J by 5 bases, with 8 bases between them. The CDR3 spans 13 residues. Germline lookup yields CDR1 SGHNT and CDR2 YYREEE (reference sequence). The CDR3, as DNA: TGTGCCAGCAGCTTGGTGGGCGGGGAGACCCAGTACTTC. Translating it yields CASSLVGGETQYF. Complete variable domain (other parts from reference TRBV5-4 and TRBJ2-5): ETGVTQSPTHLIKTRGQQVTLRCSSQSGHNTVSWYQQALGQGPQFIFQYYREEENGRGNFPPRFSGLQFPNYSSELNVNALELDDSALYLCASSLVGGETQYFGPGTRLLVL.

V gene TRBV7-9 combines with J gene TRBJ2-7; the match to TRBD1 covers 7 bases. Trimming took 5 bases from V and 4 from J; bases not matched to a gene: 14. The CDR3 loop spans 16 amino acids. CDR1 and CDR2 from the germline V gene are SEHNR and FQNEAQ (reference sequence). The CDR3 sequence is CASSPRRGTASYEQYF. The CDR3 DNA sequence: TGTGCCAGCAGCCCTAGGCGTGGGACAGCCTCGTACGAGCAGTACTTC.

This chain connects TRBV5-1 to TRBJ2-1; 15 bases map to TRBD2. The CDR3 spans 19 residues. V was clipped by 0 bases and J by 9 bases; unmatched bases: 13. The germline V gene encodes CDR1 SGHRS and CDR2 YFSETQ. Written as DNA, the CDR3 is TGCGCCAGCAGCTTGGAGTTGATGGGGACTAGCGGGAGGAGGGGTGAGCAGTTCTTC. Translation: CASSLELMGTSGRRGEQFF.

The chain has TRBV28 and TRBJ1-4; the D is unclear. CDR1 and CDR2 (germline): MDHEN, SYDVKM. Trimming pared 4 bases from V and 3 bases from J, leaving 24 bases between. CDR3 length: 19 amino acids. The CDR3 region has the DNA TGTGCCAGCAGTTCATCTCCCGGGGTTAAAGGGTCAGCTAATGAAAAACTGTTTTTT. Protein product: CASSSSPGVKGSANEKLFF.

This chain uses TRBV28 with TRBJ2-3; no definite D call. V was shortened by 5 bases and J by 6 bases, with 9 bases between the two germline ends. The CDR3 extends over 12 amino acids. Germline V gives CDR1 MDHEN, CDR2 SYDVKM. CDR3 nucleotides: TGTGCCAGCAGTCATACTTCCGATACGCAGTATTTT. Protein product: CASSHTSDTQYF.

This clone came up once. CDR3: CATRRFAHNEQFF. DNA of the CDR3: TGTGCCACCCGCCGCTTCGCGCACAATGAGCAGTTCTTC. The gene calls are TRBV25-1 and TRBJ2-1; D call uncertain. V lost 10 bases, J lost 5 bases, and 15 bases lay in between. The CDR3 is 13 amino acids. Germline V lookup: CDR1 MGHDK, CDR2 SYGVNS.

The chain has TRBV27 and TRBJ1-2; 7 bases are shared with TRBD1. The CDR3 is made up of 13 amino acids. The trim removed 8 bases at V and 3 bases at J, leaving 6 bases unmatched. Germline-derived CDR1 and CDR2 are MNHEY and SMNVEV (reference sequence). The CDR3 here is CASSGQQDYGYTF. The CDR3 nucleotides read TGTGCCAGCTCGGGACAGCAAGACTATGGCTACACCTTC.

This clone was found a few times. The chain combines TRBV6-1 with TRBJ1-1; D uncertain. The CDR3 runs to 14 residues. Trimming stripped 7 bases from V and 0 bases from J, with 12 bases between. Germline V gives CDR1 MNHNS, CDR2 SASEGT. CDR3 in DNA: TGTGCCAGCATGTCGAGACACTTGAACACTGAAGCTTTCTTT. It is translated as CASMSRHLNTEAFF.

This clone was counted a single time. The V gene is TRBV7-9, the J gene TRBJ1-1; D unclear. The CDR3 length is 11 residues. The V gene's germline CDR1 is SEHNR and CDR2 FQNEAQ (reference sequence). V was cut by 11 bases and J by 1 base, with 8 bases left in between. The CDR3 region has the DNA TGTGCCCCTTCCCGGAACACTGAAGCTTTCTTT. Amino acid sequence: CAPSRNTEAFF.

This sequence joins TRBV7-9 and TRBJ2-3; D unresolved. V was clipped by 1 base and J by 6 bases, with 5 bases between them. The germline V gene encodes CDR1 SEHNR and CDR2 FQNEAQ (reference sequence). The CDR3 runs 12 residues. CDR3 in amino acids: CASSLEADTQYF. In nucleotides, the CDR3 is TGTGCCAGCAGCTTAGAAGCGGATACGCAGTATTTT. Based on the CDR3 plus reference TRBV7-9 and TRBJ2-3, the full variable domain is DTGVSQNPRHKITKRGQNVTFRCDPISEHNRLYWYRQTLGQGPEFLTYFQNEAQLEKSRLLSDRFSAERPKGSFSTLEIQRTEQGDSAMYLCASSLEADTQYFGPGTRLTVL.

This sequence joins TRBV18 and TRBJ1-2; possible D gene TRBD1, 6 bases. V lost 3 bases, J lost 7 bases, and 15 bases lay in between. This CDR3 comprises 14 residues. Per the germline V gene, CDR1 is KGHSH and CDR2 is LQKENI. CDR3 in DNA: TGTGCCAGCTCACCCGCACAGGGACGTGGTGGCTACACCTTC. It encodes CASSPAQGRGGYTF.

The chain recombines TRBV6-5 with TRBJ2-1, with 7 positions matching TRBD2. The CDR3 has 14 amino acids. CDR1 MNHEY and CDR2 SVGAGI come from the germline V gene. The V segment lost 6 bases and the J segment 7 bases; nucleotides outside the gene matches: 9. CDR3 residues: CASSNGGTTNEQFF. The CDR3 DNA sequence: TGTGCCAGCAGCAACGGGGGGACCACGAATGAGCAGTTCTTC.

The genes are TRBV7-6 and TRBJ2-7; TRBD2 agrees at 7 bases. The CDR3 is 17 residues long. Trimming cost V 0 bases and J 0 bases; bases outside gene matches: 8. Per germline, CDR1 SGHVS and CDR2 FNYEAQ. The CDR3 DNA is TGTGCCAGCAGCTTAGCTAGCGGGCCTTTTACCTCCTACGAGCAGTACTTC. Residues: CASSLASGPFTSYEQYF.

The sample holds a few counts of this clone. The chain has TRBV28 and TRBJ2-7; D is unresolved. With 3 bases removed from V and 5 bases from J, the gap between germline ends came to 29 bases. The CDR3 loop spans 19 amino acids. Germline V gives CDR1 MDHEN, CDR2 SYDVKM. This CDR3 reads CASSLLFGFGRGSSDEQYF. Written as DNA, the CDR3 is TGTGCCAGCAGTTTGCTTTTCGGTTTTGGTAGAGGATCGTCCGACGAGCAGTACTTC.

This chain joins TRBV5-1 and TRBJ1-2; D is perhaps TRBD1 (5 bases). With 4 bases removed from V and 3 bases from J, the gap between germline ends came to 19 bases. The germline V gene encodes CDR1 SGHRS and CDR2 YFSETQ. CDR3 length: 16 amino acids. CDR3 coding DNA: TGCGCCAGCAGCCCCGACCAGGGAGGTGGGCACTATGGCTACACCTTC. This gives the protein CASSPDQGGGHYGYTF.

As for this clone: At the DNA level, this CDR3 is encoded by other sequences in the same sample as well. The CDR3 is CAWRKPGAYPGELFF. CDR3 bases: TGTGCCTGGAGGAAGCCAGGGGCTTATCCCGGGGAGCTGTTTTTT. This chain links TRBV30 with TRBJ2-2; a weak D match, TRBD1 (6 bases). The germline V gene has CDR1 GTSNPN and CDR2 SVGIG (reference sequence). V lost 3 bases to trimming and J lost 6 bases, with 17 bases between them. The CDR3 sequence is 15 residues long.

The CDR3 bases are TGCAGCGTTGGGGGGGACAGGGGGCGCTACGAGCAGTACTTC. It specifies CSVGGDRGRYEQYF. This chain connects TRBV29-1 to TRBJ2-7, with 12 bases that match TRBD1. The CDR3 has 14 amino acids. Germline V CDR1 and CDR2: SQVTM, ANQGSEA. Unmatched junction bases numbered 4, after V lost 4 bases and J lost 3 bases.

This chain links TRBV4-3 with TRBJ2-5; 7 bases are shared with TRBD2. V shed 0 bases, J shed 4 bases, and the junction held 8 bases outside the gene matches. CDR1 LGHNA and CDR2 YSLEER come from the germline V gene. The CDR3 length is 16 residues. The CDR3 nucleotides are TGCGCCAGCAGCCAAGATGGTCAGGGAGGGGCAGAGACCCAGTACTTC. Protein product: CASSQDGQGGAETQYF.

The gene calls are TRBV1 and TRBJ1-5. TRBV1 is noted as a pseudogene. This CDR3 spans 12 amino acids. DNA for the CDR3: TGCACCAGCGGGTTTGGGAGTCAGCCCCAGCATTTT. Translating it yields CTSGFGSQPQHF.

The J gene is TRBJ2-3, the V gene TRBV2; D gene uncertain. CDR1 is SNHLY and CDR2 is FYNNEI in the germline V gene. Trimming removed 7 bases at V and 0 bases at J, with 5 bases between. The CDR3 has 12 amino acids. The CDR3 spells CASIHSTDTQYF. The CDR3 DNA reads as TGTGCCAGCATACACAGCACAGATACGCAGTATTTT.

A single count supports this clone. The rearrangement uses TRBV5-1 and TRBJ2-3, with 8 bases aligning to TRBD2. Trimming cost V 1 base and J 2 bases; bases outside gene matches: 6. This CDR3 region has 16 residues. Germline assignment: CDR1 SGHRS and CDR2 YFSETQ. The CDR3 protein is CASSLMIAGTTDTQYF. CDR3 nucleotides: TGCGCCAGCAGCTTGATGATAGCGGGAACCACAGATACGCAGTATTTT.

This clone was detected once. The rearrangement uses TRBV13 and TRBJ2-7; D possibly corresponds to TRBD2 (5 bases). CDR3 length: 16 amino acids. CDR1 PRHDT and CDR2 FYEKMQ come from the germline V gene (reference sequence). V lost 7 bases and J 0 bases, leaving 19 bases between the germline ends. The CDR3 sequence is CASNRRGSTYSYEQYF. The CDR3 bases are TGTGCCAGCAACCGACGGGGATCGACGTACTCCTACGAGCAGTACTTC.

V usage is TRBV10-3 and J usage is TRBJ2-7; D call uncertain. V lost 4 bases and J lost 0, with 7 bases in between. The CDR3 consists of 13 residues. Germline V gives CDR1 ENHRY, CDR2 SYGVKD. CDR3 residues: CAISGSSSYEQYF. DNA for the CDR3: TGTGCCATCAGTGGGAGCAGCTCCTACGAGCAGTACTTC.

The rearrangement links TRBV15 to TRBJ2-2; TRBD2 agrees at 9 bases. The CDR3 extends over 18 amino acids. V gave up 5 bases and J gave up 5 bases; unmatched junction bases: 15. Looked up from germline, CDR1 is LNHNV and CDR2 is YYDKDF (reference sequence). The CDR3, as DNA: TGTGCCACCAGCGCCCAAGGCGGGGCGGGAGGGCTGACCGGGGAGCTGTTTTTT. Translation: CATSAQGGAGGLTGELFF.

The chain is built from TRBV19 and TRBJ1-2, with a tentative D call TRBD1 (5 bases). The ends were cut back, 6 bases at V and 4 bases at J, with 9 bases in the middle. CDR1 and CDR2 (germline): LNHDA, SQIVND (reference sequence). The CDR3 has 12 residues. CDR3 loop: CASRAGGYGYTF. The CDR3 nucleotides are TGTGCCAGTAGGGCGGGGGGCTATGGCTACACCTTC.

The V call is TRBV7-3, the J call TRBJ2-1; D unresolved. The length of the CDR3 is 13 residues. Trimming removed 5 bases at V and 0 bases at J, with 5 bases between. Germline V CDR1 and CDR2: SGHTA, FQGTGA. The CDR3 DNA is TGTGCCAGCAGCCCCGGCTCCTACAATGAGCAGTTCTTC. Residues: CASSPGSYNEQFF. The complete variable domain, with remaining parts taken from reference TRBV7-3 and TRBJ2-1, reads GAGVSQTPSNKVTEKGKYVELRCDPISGHTALYWYRQSLGQGPEFLIYFQGTGAADDSGLPNDRFFAVRPEGSVSTLKIQRTERGDSAVYLCASSPGSYNEQFFGPGTRLTVL.

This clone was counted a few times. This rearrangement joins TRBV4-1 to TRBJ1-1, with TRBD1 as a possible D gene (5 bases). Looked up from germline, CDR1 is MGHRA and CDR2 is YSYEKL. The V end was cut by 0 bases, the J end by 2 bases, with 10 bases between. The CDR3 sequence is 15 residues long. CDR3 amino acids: CASSQEGRHNTEAFF. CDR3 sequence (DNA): TGCGCCAGCAGCCAAGAGGGGCGGCACAACACTGAAGCTTTCTTT.

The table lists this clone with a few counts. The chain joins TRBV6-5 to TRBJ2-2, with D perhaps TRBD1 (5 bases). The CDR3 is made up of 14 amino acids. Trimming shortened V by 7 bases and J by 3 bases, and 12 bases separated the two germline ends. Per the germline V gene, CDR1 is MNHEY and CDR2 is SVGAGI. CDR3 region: CASKGQSYTGELFF. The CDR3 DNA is TGTGCCAGCAAGGGGCAGTCCTACACCGGGGAGCTGTTTTTT.